This paragraph covers one TCR beta chain sequence. Its target is unknown. These data originate in a study of cytomegalovirus exposure and HLA in healthy donors. Study-wide points: Later, TCR association rates were found to vary by HLA locus, highest for DRB1 and lowest for HLA-C. Apparent HLA restriction characterized most CMV-associated TCR beta chains in a later analysis.

A multiplex PCR was run with 60 Vbeta primers and 13 Jbeta primers. Authors' methods: An analysis that came later counted roughly 80 million unique TCR beta chains, around 12 million shared. The repertoire was sequenced with immunoSEQ multiplex PCR; TCRdb's copy has only in-frame clones and lacks some. V and J calls and clone size are as listed in that table; D and trimming were resolved from the DNA. The sample has 85,000 to 130,000 clones, over 60% seen once. This CDR3 region has 16 residues. Germline V gene lookup returns CDR1 LNHDA and CDR2 SQIVND (reference sequence). V shed 5 bases, J shed 3 bases, and the junction held 11 bases outside the gene matches.

Sequences were obtained from PBMCs. The V gene is TRBV19, the J gene TRBJ2-7; 9 nucleotides match TRBD1. This TCR was sampled from a female donor in good health and CMV-seropositive. The CDR3: CASSARPGTGLYEQYF. The DNA for the CDR3 is TGTGCCAGTAGTGCTCGCCCCGGGACAGGGCTCTACGAGCAGTACTTC.